The entry below describes one TCR beta chain. Its antigen is currently unknown. This entry comes from a study of cytomegalovirus exposure and HLA in healthy donors. At sampling all donors were nominally healthy, likely with unrecorded immune exposures. Germline V gives CDR1 SGDLS, CDR2 YYNGEE. With 0 bases clipped from V and 4 bases from J, the junction kept 8 bases outside the gene matches. The CDR3 is 17 amino acids. Primers: 60 Vbeta forward and 13 Jbeta reverse. Sequenced by immunoSEQ multiplex PCR; TCRdb stores in-frame clones only, minus some. The sample shows about 170,000 clones, around four fifths of them seen only once. Study-wide findings and caveats: Versus the approximately 700-donor mean, an Asian-associated ancestry cluster reportedly showed fewer N-insertions in a later analysis.

Sequenced sample: PBMCs. This TCR derives from a female donor in good health and CMV-seronegative. The chain joins TRBV9 to TRBJ1-3, with TRBD1 matching over 9 bases. The CDR3 DNA reads as TGTGCCAGCAGCGTAGGAGGGGGGACAGGGTTAGGAAACACCATATATTTT. Protein sequence: CASSVGGGTGLGNTIYF.